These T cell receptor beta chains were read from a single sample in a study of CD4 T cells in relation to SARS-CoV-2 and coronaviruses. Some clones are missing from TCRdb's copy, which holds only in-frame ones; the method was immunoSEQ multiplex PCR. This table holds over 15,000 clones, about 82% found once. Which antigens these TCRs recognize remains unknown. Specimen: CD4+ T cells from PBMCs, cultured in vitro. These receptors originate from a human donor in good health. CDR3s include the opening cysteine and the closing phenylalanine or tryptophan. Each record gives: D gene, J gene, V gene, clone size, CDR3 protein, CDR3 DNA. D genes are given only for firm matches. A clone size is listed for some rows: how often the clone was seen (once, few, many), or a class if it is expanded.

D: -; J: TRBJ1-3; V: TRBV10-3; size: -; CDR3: CAIRNLKSFSGNTIYF; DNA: TGTGCCATCAGGAATTTGAAATCGTTCTCTGGAAACACCATATATTTT
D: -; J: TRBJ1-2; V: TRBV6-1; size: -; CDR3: CASSELLLDGYTF; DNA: TGTGCCAGCAGTGAATTACTTTTAGATGGCTACACCTTC
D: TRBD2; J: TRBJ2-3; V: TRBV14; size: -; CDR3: CASSPLSSGITDTQYF; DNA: TGTGCCAGCAGCCCCCTTAGTAGCGGGATCACAGATACGCAGTATTTT
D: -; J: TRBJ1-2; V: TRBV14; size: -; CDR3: CASSQGTTSGGYTF; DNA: TGTGCCAGCAGCCAGGGGACAACCAGCGGGGGCTACACCTTC
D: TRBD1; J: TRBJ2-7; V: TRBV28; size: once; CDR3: CASSTGTGGSYEQYF; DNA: TGTGCCAGCAGTACCGGGACAGGGGGCTCCTACGAGCAGTACTTC
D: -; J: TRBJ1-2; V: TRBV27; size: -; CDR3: CASSRPNYYGYTF; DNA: TGTGCCAGCAGCCGTCCGAACTACTATGGCTACACCTTC
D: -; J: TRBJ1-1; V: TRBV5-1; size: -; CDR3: CASSLVLGAKGGEAFF; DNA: TGCGCCAGCAGCTTGGTTTTAGGAGCAAAAGGGGGTGAAGCTTTCTTT
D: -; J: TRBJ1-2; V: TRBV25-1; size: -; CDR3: CASRFASGYTF; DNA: TGTGCCAGCAGGTTTGCGTCCGGCTACACCTTC
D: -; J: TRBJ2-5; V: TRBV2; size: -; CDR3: CASSEQETQYF; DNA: TGTGCCAGCAGCGAACAAGAGACCCAGTACTTC
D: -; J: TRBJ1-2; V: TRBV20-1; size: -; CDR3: CSASGTDNYGYTF; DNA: TGCAGTGCTAGTGGGACGGATAACTATGGCTACACCTTC
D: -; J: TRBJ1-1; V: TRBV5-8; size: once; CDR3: CASSLEAYSEAFF; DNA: TGTGCCAGCAGCTTGGAGGCCTACTCTGAAGCTTTCTTT
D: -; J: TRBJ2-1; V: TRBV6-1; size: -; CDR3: CASSEAYGNPYNEQFF; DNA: TGTGCCAGCAGTGAAGCATACGGCAATCCCTACAATGAGCAGTTCTTC
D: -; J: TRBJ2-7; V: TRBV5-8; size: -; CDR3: CASSFYPLGEQYF; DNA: TGTGCCAGCAGCTTTTACCCCCTTGGCGAGCAGTACTTC
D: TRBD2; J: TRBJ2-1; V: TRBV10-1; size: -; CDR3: CASSRLAGLNEQFF; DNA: TGCGCCAGCAGCAGACTAGCGGGACTAAATGAGCAGTTCTTC
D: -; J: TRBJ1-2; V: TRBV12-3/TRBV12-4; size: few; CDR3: CASSPGQRYGYTF; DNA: TGTGCCAGCAGCCCGGGGCAGCGCTATGGCTACACCTTC
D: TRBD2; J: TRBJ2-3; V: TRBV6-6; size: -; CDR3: CAGKREDSTDTQYF; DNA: TGTGCCGGTAAGCGGGAGGACTCCACAGATACGCAGTATTTT
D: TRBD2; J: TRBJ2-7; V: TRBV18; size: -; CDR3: CASSNSRDYPYEQYF; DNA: TGTGCCAGCTCAAACAGCCGGGACTACCCCTACGAGCAGTACTTC
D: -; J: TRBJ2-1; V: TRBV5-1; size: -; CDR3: CASSSRDFNEQFF; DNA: TGCGCCAGCAGCTCCCGGGACTTCAATGAGCAGTTCTTC
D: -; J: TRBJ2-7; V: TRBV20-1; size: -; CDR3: CSASPPFGGREQYF; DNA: TGCAGTGCTAGTCCTCCGTTTGGGGGTAGGGAGCAGTACTTC
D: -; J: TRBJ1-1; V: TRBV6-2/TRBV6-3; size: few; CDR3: CASSYDTEAFF; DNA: TGTGCCAGCAGTTATGACACTGAAGCTTTCTTT
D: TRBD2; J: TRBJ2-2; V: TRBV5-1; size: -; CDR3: CASSSVAGAGTGELFF; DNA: TGCGCCAGCAGCTCAGTAGCGGGGGCGGGCACCGGGGAGCTGTTTTTT
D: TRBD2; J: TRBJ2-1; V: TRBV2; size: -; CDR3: CASSDPSGYNEQFF; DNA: TGTGCCAGCAGTGACCCTAGCGGCTACAATGAGCAGTTCTTC
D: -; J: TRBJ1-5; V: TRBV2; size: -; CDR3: CASSDPGRPNQPQHF; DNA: TGTGCCAGCAGCGACCCGGGACGGCCAAATCAGCCCCAGCATTTT
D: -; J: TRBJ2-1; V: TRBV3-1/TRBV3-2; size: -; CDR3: CASSQDASGTYNEQFF; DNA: TGTGCCAGCAGCCAAGACGCCAGCGGAACCTACAATGAGCAGTTCTTC
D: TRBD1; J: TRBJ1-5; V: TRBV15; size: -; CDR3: CATSRDRGLHQPQHF; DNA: TGTGCCACCAGCAGAGACAGGGGGCTTCATCAGCCCCAGCATTTT
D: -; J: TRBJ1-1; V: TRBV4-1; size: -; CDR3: CASTQTGKPEAFF; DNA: TGCGCCAGCACCCAGACTGGGAAACCTGAAGCTTTCTTT
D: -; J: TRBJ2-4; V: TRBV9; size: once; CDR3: CASSPHKGGGAKNIQYF; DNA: TGTGCCAGCAGCCCACATAAAGGTGGTGGGGCCAAAAACATTCAGTACTTC
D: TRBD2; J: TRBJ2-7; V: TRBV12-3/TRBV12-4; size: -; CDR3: CASGREGLYEQYF; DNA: TGTGCCAGCGGGCGGGAGGGCCTCTACGAGCAGTACTTC
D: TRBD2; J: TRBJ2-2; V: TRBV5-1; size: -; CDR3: CASSLGATSGRWTGELFF; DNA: TGCGCCAGCAGCTTGGGCGCAACTAGCGGGAGGTGGACCGGGGAGCTGTTTTTT
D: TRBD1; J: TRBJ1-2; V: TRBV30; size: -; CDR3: CAWGRQGYYGYTF; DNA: TGTGCCTGGGGACGACAGGGCTACTATGGCTACACCTTC
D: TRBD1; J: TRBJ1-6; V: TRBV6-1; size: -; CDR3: CASSENRGRQSPLHF; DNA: TGTGCCAGCAGTGAAAACAGGGGAAGGCAATCACCCCTCCACTTT
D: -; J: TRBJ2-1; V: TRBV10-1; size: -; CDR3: CASSDARGDVEQFF; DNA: TGCGCCAGCAGTGACGCTAGGGGGGACGTTGAGCAGTTCTTC
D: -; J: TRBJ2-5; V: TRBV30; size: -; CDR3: CAWSDPPQETQYF; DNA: TGTGCCTGGAGTGACCCCCCCCAAGAGACCCAGTACTTC
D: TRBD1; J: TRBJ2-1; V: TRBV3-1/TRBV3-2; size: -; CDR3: CASSQTTGFGNEQFF; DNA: TGTGCCAGCAGCCAAACGACAGGGTTTGGGAATGAGCAGTTCTTC
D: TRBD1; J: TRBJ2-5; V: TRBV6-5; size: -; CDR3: CASNNGQGGETQYF; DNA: TGTGCCAGCAACAACGGACAGGGGGGGGAGACCCAGTACTTC
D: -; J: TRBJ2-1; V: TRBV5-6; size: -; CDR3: CASSWGREQFF; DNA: TGTGCCAGCAGCTGGGGACGTGAGCAGTTCTTC
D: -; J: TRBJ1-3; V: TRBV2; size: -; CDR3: CASRPTGTPGNTIYF; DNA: TGTGCCAGCAGGCCTACCGGGACACCTGGAAACACCATATATTTT
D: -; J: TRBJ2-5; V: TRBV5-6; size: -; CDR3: CASSRPPETQYF; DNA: TGTGCCAGCAGCCGGCCGCCAGAGACCCAGTACTTC
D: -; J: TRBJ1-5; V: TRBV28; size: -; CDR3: CASSTGRTNQPQHF; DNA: TGTGCCAGCAGTACTGGACGGACCAATCAGCCCCAGCATTTT
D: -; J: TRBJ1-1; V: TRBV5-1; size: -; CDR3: CASSLAGGGTEAFF; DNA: TGCGCCAGCAGCTTGGCGGGGGGAGGGACTGAAGCTTTCTTT